This TCR beta chain was recovered during a study of OX40 agonist ivuxolimab in advanced cancers. Trimming shortened V by 4 bases and J by 5 bases, and 18 bases separated the two germline ends. The CDR3 has 15 residues. CDR1 and CDR2 from the germline V gene are SGDLS and YYNGEE. Using immunoSEQ multiplex PCR, the repertoire was profiled, and TCRdb retains in-frame clones only, with some absent. Of approximately 110,000 clones listed, 85% to 95% are singletons. J is TRBJ2-5 and V is TRBV9; tentative D call: TRBD2 (5 bases). This specimen consisted of CD4+ or CD8+ T cells sorted from blood, obtained in a trial of the OX40 agonist ivuxolimab. The source is an adult with an advanced solid tumor such as melanoma, head and neck, liver or kidney cancer. CDR3 nucleotide sequence: TGTGCCAGCAGCAGGAGCGGCCCCGTTACGGAGACCCAGTACTTC. Protein product: CASSRSGPVTETQYF. The full variable domain, in which reference TRBV9 and TRBJ2-5 provide the parts outside the CDR3, is DSGVTQTPKHLITATGQRVTLRCSPRSGDLSVYWYQQSLDQGLQFLIQYYNGEERAKGNILERFSAQQFPDLHSELNLSSLELGDSALYFCASSRSGPVTETQYFGPGTRLLVL.